This T cell receptor (beta chain) stems from a study of T cells in Graves' hyperthyroidism and ophthalmopathy. An absence of ophthalmopathy progression within 18 months meant stable Graves' hyperthyroidism. Disease duration under 2 months; hyperthyroidism patients were aged 18 to 65. Authors of the study amplified TCR beta CDR3 regions from RNA transcripts. HTBI primers were employed in a first-round RT-PCR of the TCR CDR3. TCRdb redid the calling of the multiplex PCR reads with MiXCR, one entry per CDR3 protein. The table includes about 690,000 distinct CDR3 sequences, 15% to 20% detected once. As concerns this clonotype: No conserved phenylalanine or tryptophan ends this CDR3, so it is likely a read error.

Per the germline V gene, CDR1 is LNHDA and CDR2 is SQIVND (reference sequence). V lost 6 bases and J lost 6; bases outside the gene matches: 12. This CDR3 is 16 amino acids long. The TCR comes from a man in his fifties or sixties with Graves' hyperthyroidism. The chain carries TRBV19 and TRBJ2-1, with TRBD2 matching over 9 bases. Sequencing was carried out using blood. The CDR3, as DNA: TGTGCCAGTAGAGACATACGACTAGCGGTAGTCAATGAGCAGTTCCTC. Residues: CASRDIRLAVVNEQFL.